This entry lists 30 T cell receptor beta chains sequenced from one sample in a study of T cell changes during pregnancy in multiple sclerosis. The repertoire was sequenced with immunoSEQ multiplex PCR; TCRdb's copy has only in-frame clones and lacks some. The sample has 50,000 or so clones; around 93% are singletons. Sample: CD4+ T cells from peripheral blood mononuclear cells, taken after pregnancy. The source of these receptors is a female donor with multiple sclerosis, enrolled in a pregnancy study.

The CDR3 loop is CASSLDLAGRLQYF. The CDR3 coding sequence is TGCGCCAGCAGCTTGGATCTAGCGGGCCGGCTCCAGTACTTC. The rearrangement uses TRBV5-1 and TRBJ2-5; 8 positions match TRBD2. The CDR3 totals 14 residues. Unmatched junction bases numbered 8, after V lost 0 bases and J lost 10 bases. Germline V lookup: CDR1 SGHRS, CDR2 YFSETQ.

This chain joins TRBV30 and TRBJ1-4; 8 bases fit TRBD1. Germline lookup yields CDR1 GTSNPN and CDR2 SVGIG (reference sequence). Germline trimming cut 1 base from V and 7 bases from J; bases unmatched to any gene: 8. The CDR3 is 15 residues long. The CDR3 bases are TGTGCCTGGAGTGCCTCGACAGGGGAAAGTGAAAAACTGTTTTTT. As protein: CAWSASTGESEKLFF.

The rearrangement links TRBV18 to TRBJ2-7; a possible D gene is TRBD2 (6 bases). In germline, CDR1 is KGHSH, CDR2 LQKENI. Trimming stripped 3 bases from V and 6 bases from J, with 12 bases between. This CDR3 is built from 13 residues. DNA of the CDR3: TGTGCCAGCTCACCCGGAGGGGCTCGCGAGCAGTACTTC. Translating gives CASSPGGAREQYF.

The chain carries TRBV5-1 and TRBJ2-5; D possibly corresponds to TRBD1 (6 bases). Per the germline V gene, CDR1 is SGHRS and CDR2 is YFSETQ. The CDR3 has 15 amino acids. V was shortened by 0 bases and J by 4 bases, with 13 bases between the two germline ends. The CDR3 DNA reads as TGCGCCAGCAGCTTGGTTTCAGGGGTTGGAGAGACCCAGTACTTC. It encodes CASSLVSGVGETQYF.

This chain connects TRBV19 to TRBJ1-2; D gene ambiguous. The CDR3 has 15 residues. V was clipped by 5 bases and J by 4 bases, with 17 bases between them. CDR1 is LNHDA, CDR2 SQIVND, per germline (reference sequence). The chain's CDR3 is CASSLSEAKLYGYTF. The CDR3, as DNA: TGTGCCAGTAGTTTATCCGAGGCGAAGCTCTATGGCTACACCTTC.

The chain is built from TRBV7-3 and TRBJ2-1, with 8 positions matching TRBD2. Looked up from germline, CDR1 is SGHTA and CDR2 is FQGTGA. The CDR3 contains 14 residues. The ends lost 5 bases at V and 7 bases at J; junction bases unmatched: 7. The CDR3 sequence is CASSPGLGRNEQFF. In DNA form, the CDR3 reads TGTGCCAGCAGCCCGGGACTAGGCCGGAATGAGCAGTTCTTC.

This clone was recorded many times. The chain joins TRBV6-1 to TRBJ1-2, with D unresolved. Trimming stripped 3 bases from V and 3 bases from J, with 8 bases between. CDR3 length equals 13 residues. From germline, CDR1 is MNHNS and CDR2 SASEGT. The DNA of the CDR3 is TGTGCCAGCAGTGAGAGTCAGGACTATGGCTACACCTTC. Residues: CASSESQDYGYTF.

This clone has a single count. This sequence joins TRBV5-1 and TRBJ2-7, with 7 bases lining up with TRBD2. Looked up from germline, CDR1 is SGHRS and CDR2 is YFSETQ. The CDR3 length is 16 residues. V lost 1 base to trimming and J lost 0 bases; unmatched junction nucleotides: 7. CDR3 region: CASSLKGGSLSYEQYF. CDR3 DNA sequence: TGCGCCAGCAGCTTGAAGGGCGGGAGTCTCTCCTACGAGCAGTACTTC. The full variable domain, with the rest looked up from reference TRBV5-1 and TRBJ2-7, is KAGVTQTPRYLIKTRGQQVTLSCSPISGHRSVSWYQQTPGQGLQFLFEYFSETQRNKGNFPGRFSGRQFSNSRSEMNVSTLELGDSALYLCASSLKGGSLSYEQYFGPGTRLTVT.

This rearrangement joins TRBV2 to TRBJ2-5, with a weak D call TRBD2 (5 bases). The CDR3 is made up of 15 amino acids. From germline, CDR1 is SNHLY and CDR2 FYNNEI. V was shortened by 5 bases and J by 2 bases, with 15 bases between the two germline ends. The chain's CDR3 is CASSRESSAQETQYF. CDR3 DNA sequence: TGTGCCAGCAGTAGGGAGAGTAGCGCACAAGAGACCCAGTACTTC.

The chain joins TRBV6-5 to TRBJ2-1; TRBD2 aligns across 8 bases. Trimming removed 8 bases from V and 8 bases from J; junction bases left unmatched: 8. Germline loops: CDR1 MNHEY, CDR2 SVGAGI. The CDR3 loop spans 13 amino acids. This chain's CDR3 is CASGKRELYEQFF. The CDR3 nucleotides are TGTGCCAGCGGAAAGCGGGAGCTATATGAGCAGTTCTTC.

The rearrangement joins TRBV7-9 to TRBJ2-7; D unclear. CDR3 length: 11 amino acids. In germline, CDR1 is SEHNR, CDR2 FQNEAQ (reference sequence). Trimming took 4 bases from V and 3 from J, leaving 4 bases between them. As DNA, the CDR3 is TGTGCCAGCAGCTCGTACTACGAGCAGTACTTC. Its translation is CASSSYYEQYF.

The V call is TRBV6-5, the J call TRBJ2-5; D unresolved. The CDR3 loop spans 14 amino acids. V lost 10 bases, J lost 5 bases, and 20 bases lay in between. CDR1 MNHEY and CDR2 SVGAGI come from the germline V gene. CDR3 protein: CANPFFPHNETQYF. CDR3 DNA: TGTGCCAACCCCTTCTTCCCACACAACGAGACCCAGTACTTC.

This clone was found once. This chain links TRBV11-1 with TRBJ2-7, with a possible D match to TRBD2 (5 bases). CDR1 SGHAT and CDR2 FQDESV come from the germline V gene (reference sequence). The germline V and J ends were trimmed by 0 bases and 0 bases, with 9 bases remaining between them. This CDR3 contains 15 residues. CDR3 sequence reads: CASSLAPSGSYEQYF. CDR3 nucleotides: TGTGCCAGCAGCTTAGCGCCAAGCGGCTCCTACGAGCAGTACTTC.

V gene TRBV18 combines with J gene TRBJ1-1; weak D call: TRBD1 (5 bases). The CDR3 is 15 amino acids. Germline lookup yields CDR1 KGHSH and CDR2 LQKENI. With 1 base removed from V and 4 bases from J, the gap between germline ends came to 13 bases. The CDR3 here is CASSPRQGGSTEAFF. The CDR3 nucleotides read TGTGCCAGCTCACCACGCCAGGGTGGAAGCACTGAAGCTTTCTTT.

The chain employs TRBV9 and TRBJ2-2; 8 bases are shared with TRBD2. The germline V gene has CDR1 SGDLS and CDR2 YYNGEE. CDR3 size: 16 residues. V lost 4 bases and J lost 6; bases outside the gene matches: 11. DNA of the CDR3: TGTGCCAGCAGCCAGGCGGGAGGTATTCGTCCCGGGGAGCTGTTTTTT. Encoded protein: CASSQAGGIRPGELFF.

This chain's CDR3 is CASSYPVTPSSYNEQFF. The DNA for the CDR3 is TGTGCCAGCAGCTACCCCGTTACCCCGAGCTCCTACAATGAGCAGTTCTTC. V and J are TRBV5-6 and TRBJ2-1; D uncertain. Germline V lookup: CDR1 SGHDT, CDR2 YYEEEE. The CDR3 has 17 amino acids. V was cut by 3 bases and J by 0 bases, with 16 bases left in between.

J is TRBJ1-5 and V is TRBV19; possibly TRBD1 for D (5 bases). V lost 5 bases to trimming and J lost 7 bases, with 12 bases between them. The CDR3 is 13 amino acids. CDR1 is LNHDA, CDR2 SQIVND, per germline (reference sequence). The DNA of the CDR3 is TGTGCCAGTAGTGAAAGGGGTGACCAGCCCCAGCATTTT. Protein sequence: CASSERGDQPQHF.

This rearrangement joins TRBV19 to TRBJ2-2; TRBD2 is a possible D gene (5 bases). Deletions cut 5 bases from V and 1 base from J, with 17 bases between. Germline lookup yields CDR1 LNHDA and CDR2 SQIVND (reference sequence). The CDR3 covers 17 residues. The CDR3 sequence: CASSPNPDGRNTGELFF. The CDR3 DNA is TGTGCCAGTAGTCCCAACCCGGATGGGAGGAACACCGGGGAGCTGTTTTTT.

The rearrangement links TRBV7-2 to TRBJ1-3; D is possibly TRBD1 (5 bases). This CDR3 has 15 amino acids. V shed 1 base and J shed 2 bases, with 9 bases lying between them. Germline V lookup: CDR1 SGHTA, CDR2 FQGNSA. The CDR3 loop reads CASSLDSRAGNTIYF. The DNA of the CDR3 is TGTGCCAGCAGCTTAGACTCCAGGGCTGGAAACACCATATATTTT.

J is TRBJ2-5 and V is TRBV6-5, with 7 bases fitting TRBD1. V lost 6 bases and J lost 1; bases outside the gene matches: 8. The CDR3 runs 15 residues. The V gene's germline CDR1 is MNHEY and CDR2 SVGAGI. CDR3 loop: CASRNLGTAQETQYF. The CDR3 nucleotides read TGTGCCAGCAGAAACCTAGGGACAGCCCAAGAGACCCAGTACTTC.

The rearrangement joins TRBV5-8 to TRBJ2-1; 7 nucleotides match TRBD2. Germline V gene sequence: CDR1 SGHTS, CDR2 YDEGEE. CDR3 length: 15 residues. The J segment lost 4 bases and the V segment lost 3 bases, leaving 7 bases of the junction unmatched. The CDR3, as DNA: TGTGCCAGCAGCTCGCTGGGAGGGCCGTACAATGAGCAGTTCTTC. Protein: CASSSLGGPYNEQFF. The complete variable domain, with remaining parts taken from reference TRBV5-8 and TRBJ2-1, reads EAGVTQSPTHLIKTRGQQATLRCSPISGHTSVYWYQQALGLGLQFLLWYDEGEERNRGNFPPRFSGRQFPNYSSELNVNALELEDSALYLCASSSLGGPYNEQFFGPGTRLTVL.

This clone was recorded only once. The DNA for the CDR3 is TGTGCCAGCAGCAGAACCCCGGCGGGACAGGGGGTTGGTGGCTACACCTTC. Its protein is CASSRTPAGQGVGGYTF. The J gene is TRBJ1-2, the V gene TRBV9; 11 bases map to TRBD1. The junction had 15 bases not matched to a gene; V was cut back by 4 bases and J by 7 bases. The germline V gene encodes CDR1 SGDLS and CDR2 YYNGEE. The CDR3 is made up of 17 amino acids.

The CDR3 here is CASTGTSEMVNEQFF. In DNA form, the CDR3 reads TGCGCCAGCACTGGGACTAGCGAGATGGTGAATGAGCAGTTCTTC. The chain uses TRBV5-1 and TRBJ2-1; 10 nucleotides align to TRBD2. J gave up 7 bases and V 6 bases, and 10 bases lay outside the gene matches. CDR3 length: 15 amino acids. CDR1 is SGHRS, CDR2 YFSETQ, per germline.

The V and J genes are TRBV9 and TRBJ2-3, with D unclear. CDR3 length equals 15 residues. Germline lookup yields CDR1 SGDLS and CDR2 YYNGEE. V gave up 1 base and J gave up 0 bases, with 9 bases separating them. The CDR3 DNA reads TGTGCCAGCAGCGTAACTGACACTAGCACAGATACGCAGTATTTT. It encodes CASSVTDTSTDTQYF. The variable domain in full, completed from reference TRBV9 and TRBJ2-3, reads DSGVTQTPKHLITATGQRVTLRCSPRSGDLSVYWYQQSLDQGLQFLIQYYNGEERAKGNILERFSAQQFPDLHSELNLSSLELGDSALYFCASSVTDTSTDTQYFGPGTRLTVL.

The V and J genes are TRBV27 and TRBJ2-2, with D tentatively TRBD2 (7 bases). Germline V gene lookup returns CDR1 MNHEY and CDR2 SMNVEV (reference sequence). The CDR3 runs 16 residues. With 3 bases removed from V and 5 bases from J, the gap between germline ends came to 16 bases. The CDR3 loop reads CASSFRSGGGTGELFF. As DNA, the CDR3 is TGTGCCAGCAGTTTCCGGTCGGGGGGCGGTACCGGGGAGCTGTTTTTT.

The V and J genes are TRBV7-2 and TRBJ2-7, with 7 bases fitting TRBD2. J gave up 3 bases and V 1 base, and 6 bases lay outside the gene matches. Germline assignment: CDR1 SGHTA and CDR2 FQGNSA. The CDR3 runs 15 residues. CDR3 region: CASSLEGGGLYEQYF. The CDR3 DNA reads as TGTGCCAGCAGCTTAGAGGGCGGGGGTCTCTACGAGCAGTACTTC.

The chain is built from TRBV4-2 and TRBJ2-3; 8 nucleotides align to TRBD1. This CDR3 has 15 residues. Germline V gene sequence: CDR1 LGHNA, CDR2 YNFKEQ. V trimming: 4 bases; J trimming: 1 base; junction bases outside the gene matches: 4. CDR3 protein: CASSRATGGTDTQYF. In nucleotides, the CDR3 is TGTGCCAGCAGCCGAGCGACAGGGGGCACAGATACGCAGTATTTT.

DNA of the CDR3: TGCAGCGTTCAGGGACAGCTCACCGGGGAGCTGTTTTTT. It codes for CSVQGQLTGELFF. The chain combines TRBV29-1 with TRBJ2-2, with 7 bases aligning to TRBD1. This CDR3 contains 13 residues. Looked up from germline, CDR1 is SQVTM and CDR2 is ANQGSEA. V lost 5 bases and J lost 4; bases outside the gene matches: 4.

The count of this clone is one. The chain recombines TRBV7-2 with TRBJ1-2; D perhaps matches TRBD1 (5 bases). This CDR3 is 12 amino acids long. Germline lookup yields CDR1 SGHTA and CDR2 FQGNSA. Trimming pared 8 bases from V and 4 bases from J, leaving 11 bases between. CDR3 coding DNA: TGTGCCAGCCGCGACAGAAGCTATGGCTACACCTTC. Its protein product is CASRDRSYGYTF.

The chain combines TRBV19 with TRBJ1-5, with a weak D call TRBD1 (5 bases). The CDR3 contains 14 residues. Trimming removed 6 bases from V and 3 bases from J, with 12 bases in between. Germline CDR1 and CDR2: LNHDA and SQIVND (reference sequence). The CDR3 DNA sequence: TGTGCCAGTAGAAAAGGGGCAGCCAATCAGCCCCAGCATTTT. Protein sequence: CASRKGAANQPQHF.